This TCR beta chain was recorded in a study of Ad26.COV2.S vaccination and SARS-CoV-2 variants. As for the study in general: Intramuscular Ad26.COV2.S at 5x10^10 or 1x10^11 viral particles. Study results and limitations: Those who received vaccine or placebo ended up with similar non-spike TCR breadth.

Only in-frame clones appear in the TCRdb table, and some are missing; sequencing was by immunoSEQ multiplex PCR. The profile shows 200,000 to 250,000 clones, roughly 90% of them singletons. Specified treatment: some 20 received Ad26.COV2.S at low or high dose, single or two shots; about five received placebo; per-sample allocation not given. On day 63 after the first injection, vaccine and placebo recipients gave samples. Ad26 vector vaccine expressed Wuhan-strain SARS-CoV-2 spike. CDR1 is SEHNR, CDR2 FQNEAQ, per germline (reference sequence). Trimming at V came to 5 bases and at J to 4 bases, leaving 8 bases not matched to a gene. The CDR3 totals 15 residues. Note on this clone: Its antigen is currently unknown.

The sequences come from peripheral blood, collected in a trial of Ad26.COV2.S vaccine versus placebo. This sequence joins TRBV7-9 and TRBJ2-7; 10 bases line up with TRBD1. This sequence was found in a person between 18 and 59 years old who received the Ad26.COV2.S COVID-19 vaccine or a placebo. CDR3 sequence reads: CASSQRDRGVYEQYF. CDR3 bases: TGTGCCAGCAGCCAAAGGGACAGGGGAGTATACGAGCAGTACTTC.